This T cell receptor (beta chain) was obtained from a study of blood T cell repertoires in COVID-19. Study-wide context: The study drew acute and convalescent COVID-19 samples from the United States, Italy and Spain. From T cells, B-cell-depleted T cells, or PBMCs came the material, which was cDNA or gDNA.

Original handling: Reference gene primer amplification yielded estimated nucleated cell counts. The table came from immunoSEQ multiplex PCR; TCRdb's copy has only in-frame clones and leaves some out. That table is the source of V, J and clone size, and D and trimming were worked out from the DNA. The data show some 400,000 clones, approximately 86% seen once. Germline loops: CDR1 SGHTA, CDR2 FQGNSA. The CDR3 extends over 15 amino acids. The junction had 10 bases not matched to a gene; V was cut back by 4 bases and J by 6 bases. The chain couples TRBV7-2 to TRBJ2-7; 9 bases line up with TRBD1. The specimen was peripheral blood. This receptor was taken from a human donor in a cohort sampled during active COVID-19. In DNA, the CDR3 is TGTGCCAGCAGCTCCACCGGGACAGGGACAGGCGAGCAGTACTTC. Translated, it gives CASSSTGTGTGEQYF.